One TCR beta chain is described in this entry. This entry comes from a study of blood T cell repertoires in COVID-19. Study context: There were acute and convalescent COVID-19 samples, and they came from the United States, Italy and Spain. T cells, B-cell-depleted T cells, or PBMCs supplied cDNA or gDNA.

Per germline, CDR1 LGHNA and CDR2 YSLEER. J gave up 4 bases and V 4 bases, and 12 bases lay outside the gene matches. The CDR3 runs to 18 residues. As originally analysed: Estimated nucleated cell counts came from reference gene primer amplification. TCRdb keeps only in-frame clones here, not all; method: immunoSEQ multiplex PCR. V and J calls and clone size come straight from that table; D and trimming were deduced from the DNA. This sample has about 180,000 clones, with around nine tenths found just once. The V and J genes are TRBV4-3 and TRBJ2-2; 10 bases fit TRBD1. The sequence derives from a middle-aged man with acute or convalescent COVID-19. The sequenced sample consisted of peripheral blood. For the CDR3, the DNA is TGCGCCAGCAGCCCTGGCCGGGACAGGGGTTTCGGCACCGGGGAGCTGTTTTTT. This gives the protein CASSPGRDRGFGTGELFF.